The T cell receptor beta chain under discussion was sequenced for a study of OX40 agonist ivuxolimab in advanced cancers. General study findings and limits: The investigators did not determine what antigen specificity the expanded peripheral T cells had.

Germline V gene sequence: CDR1 SGHTA, CDR2 FQGNSA. The CDR3 spans 17 residues. Trimming left V 3 bases short and J 3 bases short, with 20 bases between. This clone was seen once. Its antigen is unidentified. The protocol was immunoSEQ multiplex PCR, while the TCRdb copy is restricted to in-frame clones and leaves out a portion. The repertoire has tens of thousands of clones, roughly 91% of them found once; the top ten carry 1.5% to 2%. The source was CD4+ or CD8+ T cells sorted from blood, collected in a trial of the OX40 agonist ivuxolimab. The sequence was obtained from an adult with an advanced solid tumor such as melanoma, head and neck, liver or kidney cancer. V and J are TRBV7-2 and TRBJ1-2; TRBD1 might be the D (5 bases). As DNA, the CDR3 is TGTGCCAGCAGCTTTCAGGGAGGGAAGGAGGCCTACTATGGCTACACCTTC. Protein: CASSFQGGKEAYYGYTF.